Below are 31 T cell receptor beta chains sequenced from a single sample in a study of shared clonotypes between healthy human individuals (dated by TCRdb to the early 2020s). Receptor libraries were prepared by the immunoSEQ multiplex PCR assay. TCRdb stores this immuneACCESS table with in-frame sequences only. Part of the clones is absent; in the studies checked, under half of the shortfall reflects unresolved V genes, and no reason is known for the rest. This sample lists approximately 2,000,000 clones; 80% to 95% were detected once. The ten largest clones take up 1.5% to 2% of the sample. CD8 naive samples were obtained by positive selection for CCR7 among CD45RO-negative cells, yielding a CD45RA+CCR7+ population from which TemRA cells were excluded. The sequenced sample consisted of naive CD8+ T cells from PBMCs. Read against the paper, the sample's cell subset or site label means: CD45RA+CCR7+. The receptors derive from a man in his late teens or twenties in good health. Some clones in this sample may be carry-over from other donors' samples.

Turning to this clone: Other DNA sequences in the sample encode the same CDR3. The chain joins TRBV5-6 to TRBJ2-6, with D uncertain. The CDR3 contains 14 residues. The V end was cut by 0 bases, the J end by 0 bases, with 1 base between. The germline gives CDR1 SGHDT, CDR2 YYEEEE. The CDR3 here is CASSLVSGANVLTF. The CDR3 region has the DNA TGTGCCAGCAGCTTGGTCTCTGGGGCCAACGTCCTGACTTTC.

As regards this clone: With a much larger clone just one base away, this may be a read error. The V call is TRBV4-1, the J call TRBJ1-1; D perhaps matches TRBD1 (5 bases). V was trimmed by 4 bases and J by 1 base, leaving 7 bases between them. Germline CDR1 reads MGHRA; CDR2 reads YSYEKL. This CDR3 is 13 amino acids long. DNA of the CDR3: TGCGCCAGCAGCCTGGACACGAACACTGAAGCTTTCTTT. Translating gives CASSLDTNTEAFF.

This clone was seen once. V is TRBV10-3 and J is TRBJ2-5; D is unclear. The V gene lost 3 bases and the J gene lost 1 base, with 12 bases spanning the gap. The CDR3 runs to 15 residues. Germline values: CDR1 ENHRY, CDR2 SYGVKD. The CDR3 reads CAISEEPSLQETQYF. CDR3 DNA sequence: TGTGCCATCAGTGAAGAACCGAGTCTCCAAGAGACCCAGTACTTC.

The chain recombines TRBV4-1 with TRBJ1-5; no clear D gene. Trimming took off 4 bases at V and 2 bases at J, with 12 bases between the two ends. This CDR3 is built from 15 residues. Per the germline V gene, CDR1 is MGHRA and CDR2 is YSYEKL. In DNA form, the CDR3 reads TGCGCCAGCAGCCTTACCCCCGGGGGCAATCAGCCCCAGCATTTT. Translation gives CASSLTPGGNQPQHF.

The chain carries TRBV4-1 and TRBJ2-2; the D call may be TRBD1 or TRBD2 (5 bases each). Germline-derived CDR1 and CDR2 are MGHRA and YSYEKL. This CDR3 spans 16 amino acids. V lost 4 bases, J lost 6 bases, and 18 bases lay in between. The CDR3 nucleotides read TGCGCCAGCAGCCGGAGTCCGGGGACCCCGGCCGGGGAGCTGTTTTTT. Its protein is CASSRSPGTPAGELFF.

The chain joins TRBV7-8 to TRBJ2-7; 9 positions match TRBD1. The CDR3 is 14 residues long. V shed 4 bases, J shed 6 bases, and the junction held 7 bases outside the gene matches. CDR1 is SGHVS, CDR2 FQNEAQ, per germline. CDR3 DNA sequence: TGTGCCAGCAGCTACCCGGACAGGGGAGGCGAGCAGTACTTC. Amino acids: CASSYPDRGGEQYF.

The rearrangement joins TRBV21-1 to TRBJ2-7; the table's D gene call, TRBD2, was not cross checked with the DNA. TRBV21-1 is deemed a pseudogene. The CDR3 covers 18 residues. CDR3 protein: CASSKPTRTREVVDEQYF. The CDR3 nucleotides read TGTGCCAGCAGCAAACCCACCAGAACGAGGGAGGTTGTGGACGAGCAGTACTTC.

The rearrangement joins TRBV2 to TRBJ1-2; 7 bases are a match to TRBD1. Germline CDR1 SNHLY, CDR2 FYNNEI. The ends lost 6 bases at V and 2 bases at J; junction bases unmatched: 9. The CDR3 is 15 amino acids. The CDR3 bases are TGTGCCAGCAGGGACCGACAGGGCCAGAACTATGGCTACACCTTC. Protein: CASRDRQGQNYGYTF.

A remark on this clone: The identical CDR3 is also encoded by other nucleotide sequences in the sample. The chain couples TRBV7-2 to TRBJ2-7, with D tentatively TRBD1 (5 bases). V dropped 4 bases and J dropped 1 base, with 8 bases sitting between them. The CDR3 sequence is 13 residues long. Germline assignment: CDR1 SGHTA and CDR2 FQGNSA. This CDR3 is CASSSRVSYEQYF. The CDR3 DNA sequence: TGTGCCAGCAGCTCCAGGGTATCCTACGAGCAGTACTTC.

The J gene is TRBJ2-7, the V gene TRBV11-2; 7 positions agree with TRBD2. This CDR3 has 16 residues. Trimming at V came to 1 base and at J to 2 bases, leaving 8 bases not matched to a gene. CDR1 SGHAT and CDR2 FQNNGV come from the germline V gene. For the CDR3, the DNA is TGTGCCAGCAGCTTAGCAAGGACTAGGTCAGCCTACGAGCAGTACTTC. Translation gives CASSLARTRSAYEQYF.

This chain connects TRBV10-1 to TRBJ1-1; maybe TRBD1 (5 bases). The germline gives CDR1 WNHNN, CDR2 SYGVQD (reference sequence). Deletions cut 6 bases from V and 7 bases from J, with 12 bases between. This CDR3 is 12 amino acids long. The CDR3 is CASRLSGFEAFF. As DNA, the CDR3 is TGCGCCAGCAGACTCTCAGGGTTTGAAGCTTTCTTT.

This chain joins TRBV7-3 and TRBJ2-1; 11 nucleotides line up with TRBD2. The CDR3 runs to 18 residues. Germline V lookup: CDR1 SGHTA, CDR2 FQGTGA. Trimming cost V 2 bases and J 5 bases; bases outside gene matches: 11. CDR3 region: CASSLRPWGSGRDNEQFF. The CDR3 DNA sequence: TGTGCCAGCAGCTTACGGCCCTGGGGTAGCGGGAGGGACAATGAGCAGTTCTTC.

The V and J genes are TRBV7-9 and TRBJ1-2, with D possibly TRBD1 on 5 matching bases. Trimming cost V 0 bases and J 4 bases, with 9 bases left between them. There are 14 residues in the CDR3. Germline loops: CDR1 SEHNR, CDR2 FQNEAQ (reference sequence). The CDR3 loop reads CASSLAQGPYGYTF. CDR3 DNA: TGTGCCAGCAGCTTAGCCCAGGGACCCTATGGCTACACCTTC.

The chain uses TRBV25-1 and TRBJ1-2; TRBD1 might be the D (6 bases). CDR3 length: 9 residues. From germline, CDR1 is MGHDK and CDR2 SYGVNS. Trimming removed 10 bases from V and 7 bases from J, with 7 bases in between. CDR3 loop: CATRGGYTF. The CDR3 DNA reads TGTGCCACCAGGGGTGGCTACACCTTC.

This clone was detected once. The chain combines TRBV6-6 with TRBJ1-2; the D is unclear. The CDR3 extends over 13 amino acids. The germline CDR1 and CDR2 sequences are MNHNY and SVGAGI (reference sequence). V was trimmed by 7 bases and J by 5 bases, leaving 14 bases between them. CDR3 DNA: TGTGCCAGCACCTCCTCTATCCCGTATGGCTACACCTTC. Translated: CASTSSIPYGYTF.

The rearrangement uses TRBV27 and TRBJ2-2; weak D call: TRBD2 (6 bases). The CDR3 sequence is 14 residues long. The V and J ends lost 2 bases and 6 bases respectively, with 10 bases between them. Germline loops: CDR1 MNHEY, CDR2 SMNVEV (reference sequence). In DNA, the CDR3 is TGTGCCAGCAGTTTAACAGGCGGGGCCGGGGAGCTGTTTTTT. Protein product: CASSLTGGAGELFF.

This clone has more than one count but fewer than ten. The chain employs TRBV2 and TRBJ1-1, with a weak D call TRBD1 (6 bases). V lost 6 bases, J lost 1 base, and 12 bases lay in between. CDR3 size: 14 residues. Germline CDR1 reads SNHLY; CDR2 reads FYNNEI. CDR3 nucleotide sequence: TGTGCCAGCAGCACCGGGACAAGGAACACTGAAGCTTTCTTT. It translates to CASSTGTRNTEAFF.

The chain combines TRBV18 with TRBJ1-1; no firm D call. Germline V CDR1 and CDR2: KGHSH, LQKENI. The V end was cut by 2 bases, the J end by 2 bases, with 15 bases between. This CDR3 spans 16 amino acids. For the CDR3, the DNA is TGTGCCAGCTCACCAAGAGGTCCCGGACTAAACACTGAAGCTTTCTTT. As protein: CASSPRGPGLNTEAFF. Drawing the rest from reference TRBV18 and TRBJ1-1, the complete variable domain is NAGVMQNPRHLVRRRGQEARLRCSPMKGHSHVYWYRQLPEEGLKFMVYLQKENIIDESGMPKERFSAEFPKEGPSILRIQQVVRGDSAAYFCASSPRGPGLNTEAFFGQGTRLTVV.

This CDR3 is CASSPEGRGSEQYF. DNA of the CDR3: TGTGCCAGCAGCCCGGAGGGACGCGGGTCCGAGCAGTACTTC. The rearrangement joins TRBV9 to TRBJ2-7; D might be TRBD2 (6 bases). Germline loops: CDR1 SGDLS, CDR2 YYNGEE. With 4 bases removed from V and 6 bases from J, the gap between germline ends came to 17 bases. CDR3 length: 14 residues.

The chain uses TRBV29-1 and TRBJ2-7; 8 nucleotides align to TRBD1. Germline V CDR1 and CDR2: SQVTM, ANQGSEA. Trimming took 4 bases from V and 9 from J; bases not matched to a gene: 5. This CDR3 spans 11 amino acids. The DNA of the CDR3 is TGCAGCGTTGCCGAAGGGACAGGGCAGTACTTC. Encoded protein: CSVAEGTGQYF.

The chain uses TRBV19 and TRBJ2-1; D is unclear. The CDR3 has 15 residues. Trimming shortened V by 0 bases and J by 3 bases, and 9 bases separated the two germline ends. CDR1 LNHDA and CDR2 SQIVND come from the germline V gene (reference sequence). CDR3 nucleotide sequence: TGTGCCAGTAGTATAGATCTGTCCATCTACAATGAGCAGTTCTTC. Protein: CASSIDLSIYNEQFF.

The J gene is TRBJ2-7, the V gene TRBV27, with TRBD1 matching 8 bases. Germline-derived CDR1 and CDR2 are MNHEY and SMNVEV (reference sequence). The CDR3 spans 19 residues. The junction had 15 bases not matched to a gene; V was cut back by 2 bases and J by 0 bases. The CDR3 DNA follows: TGTGCCAGCAGTTTAGGGCCCGGACAGGGAGGAAGAACCTCCTACGAGCAGTACTTC. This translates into CASSLGPGQGGRTSYEQYF.

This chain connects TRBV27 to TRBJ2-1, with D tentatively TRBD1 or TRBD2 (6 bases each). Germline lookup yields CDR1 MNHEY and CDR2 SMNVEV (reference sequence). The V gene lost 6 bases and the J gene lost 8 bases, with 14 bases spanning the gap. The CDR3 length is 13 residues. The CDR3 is CASRWGAGHEQFF. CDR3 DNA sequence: TGTGCCAGCAGGTGGGGGGCCGGCCATGAGCAGTTCTTC.

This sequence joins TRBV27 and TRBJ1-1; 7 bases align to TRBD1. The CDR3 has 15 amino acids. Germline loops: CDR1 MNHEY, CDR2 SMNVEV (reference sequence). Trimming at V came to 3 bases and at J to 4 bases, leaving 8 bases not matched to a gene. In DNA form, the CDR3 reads TGTGCCAGCAGTTTTATAGGGGGCGCGGGCACTGAAGCTTTCTTT. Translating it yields CASSFIGGAGTEAFF.

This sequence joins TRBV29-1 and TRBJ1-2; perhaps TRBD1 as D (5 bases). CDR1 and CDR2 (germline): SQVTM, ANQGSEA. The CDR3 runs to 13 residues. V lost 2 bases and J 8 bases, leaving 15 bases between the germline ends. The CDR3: CSVERPGGRGYTF. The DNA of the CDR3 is TGCAGCGTTGAACGGCCCGGGGGACGGGGCTACACCTTC.

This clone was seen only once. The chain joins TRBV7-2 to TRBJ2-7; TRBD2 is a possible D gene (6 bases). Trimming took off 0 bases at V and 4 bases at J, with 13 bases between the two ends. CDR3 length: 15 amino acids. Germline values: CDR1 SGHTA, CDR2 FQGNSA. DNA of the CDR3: TGTGCCAGCAGCTTAGCATCGACACGGGGGTACGAGCAGTACTTC. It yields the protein CASSLASTRGYEQYF. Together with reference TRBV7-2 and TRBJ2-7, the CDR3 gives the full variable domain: GAGVSQSPSNKVTEKGKDVELRCDPISGHTALYWYRQSLGQGLEFLIYFQGNSAPDKSGLPSDRFSAERTGGSVSTLTIQRTQQEDSAVYLCASSLASTRGYEQYFGPGTRLTVT.

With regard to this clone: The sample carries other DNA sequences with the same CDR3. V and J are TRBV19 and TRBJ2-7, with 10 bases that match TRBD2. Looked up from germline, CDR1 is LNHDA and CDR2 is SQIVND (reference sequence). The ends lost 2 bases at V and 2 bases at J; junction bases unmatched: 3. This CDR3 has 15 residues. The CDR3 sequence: CASSIRTSGTYEQYF. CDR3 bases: TGTGCCAGTAGTATAAGGACTAGCGGAACCTACGAGCAGTACTTC.

CDR3 nucleotide sequence: TGTGCCAGCAGTGCGAGAGGGGCCCATCAGCCCCAGCATTTT. Translated: CASSARGAHQPQHF. This chain uses TRBV2 with TRBJ1-5, with D possibly matching TRBD1 (5 bases). Trimming cost V 4 bases and J 5 bases, with 12 bases left between them. The CDR3 sequence is 14 residues long. CDR1 and CDR2 (germline): SNHLY, FYNNEI.

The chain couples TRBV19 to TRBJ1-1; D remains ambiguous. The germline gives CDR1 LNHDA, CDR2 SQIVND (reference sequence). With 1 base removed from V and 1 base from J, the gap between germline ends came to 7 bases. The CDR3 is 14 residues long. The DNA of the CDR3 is TGTGCCAGTAGTATAGTCGATGGGAACACTGAAGCTTTCTTT. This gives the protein CASSIVDGNTEAFF.

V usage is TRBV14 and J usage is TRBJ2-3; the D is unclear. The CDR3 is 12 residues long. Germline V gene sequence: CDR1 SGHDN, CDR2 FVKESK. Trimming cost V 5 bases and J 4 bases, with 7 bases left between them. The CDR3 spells CASSFGSDTQYF. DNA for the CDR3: TGTGCCAGCAGCTTTGGGTCAGATACGCAGTATTTT.

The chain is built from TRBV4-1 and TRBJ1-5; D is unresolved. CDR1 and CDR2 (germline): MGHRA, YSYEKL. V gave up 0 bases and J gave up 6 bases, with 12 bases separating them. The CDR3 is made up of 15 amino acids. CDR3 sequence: CASSQERQLSQPQHF. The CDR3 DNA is TGCGCCAGCAGCCAAGAACGGCAGTTAAGTCAGCCCCAGCATTTT.